The 18 T cell receptor beta chains in this list originate from one sample, sequenced in a study of cytomegalovirus exposure and HLA in healthy donors. 60 Vbeta and 13 Jbeta primers were used in PCR. Clones were sequenced by immunoSEQ multiplex PCR, and TCRdb holds only the in-frame ones, with some missing. This sample carries 100,000 to 150,000 clones, roughly 74% of them seen once, and the ten largest clones take 5.5% to 8.5%. Source material: PBMCs. These receptors were collected from a man aged 40-49 years in good health and CMV-seropositive.

The V and J genes are TRBV11-2 and TRBJ2-5, with 9 bases matching TRBD2. Germline V gene lookup returns CDR1 SGHAT and CDR2 FQNNGV. V shed 5 bases, J shed 5 bases, and the junction held 6 bases outside the gene matches. This CDR3 comprises 14 residues. CDR3: CASSAGTSRETQYF. Here the CDR3 DNA reads TGTGCCAGCAGCGCCGGGACTAGCAGGGAGACCCAGTACTTC.

The genes are TRBV5-1 and TRBJ2-7, with TRBD2 as a possible D gene (6 bases). V lost 0 bases, J lost 3 bases, and 7 bases lay in between. Germline V lookup: CDR1 SGHRS, CDR2 YFSETQ. This CDR3 region has 13 residues. In nucleotides, the CDR3 is TGCGCCAGCAGCTTGGGCGGGAACTACGAGCAGTACTTC. Encoded protein: CASSLGGNYEQYF.

This sequence joins TRBV5-1 and TRBJ2-5; 13 bases map to TRBD2. With 4 bases clipped from V and 4 bases from J, the junction kept 7 bases outside the gene matches. In germline, CDR1 is SGHRS, CDR2 YFSETQ. The length of the CDR3 is 16 residues. Written as DNA, the CDR3 is TGCGCCAGCAGCCCAAGGACTAGCGGGAGTGGAGAGACCCAGTACTTC. Amino acids: CASSPRTSGSGETQYF.

The gene calls are TRBV14 and TRBJ1-2; 7 bases match TRBD1. V lost 5 bases, J lost 4 bases, and 4 bases stayed unmatched. The CDR3 spans 13 residues. Looked up from germline, CDR1 is SGHDN and CDR2 is FVKESK. The CDR3 nucleotides are TGTGCCAGCAGCAAGACAGGGATCTATGGCTACACCTTC. It is translated as CASSKTGIYGYTF. Using reference TRBV14 and TRBJ1-2 for the parts outside the CDR3, the full variable domain is EAGVTQFPSHSVIEKGQTVTLRCDPISGHDNLYWYRRVMGKEIKFLLHFVKESKQDESGMPNNRFLAERTGGTYSTLKVQPAELEDSGVYFCASSKTGIYGYTFGSGTRLTVV.

DNA of the CDR3: TGTGCCAGCAGCTTAGCGCTTAGCGGGGGCATCACAGATACGCAGTATTTT. Its protein product is CASSLALSGGITDTQYF. This chain joins TRBV7-2 and TRBJ2-3, with 9 positions matching TRBD2. Trimming at V came to 0 bases and at J to 2 bases, leaving 6 bases not matched to a gene. Germline CDR1 reads SGHTA; CDR2 reads FQGNSA. This CDR3 is 17 amino acids long.

This chain uses TRBV18 with TRBJ2-7, with 8 positions matching TRBD2. The germline V gene encodes CDR1 KGHSH and CDR2 LQKENI. The CDR3 is made up of 15 amino acids. V lost 3 bases and J lost 2; bases outside the gene matches: 6. The CDR3 reads CASSPRAGATYEQYF. The CDR3, as DNA: TGTGCCAGCTCACCCCGAGCGGGGGCCACCTACGAGCAGTACTTC.

This CDR3 is CASSAGTGKNQPQHF. The CDR3 coding sequence is TGTGCCAGCAGCGCCGGGACAGGGAAAAATCAGCCCCAGCATTTT. The chain recombines TRBV5-4 with TRBJ1-5; 9 bases fit TRBD1. V gave up 4 bases and J gave up 4 bases; unmatched junction bases: 6. From germline, CDR1 is SGHNT and CDR2 YYREEE (reference sequence). The CDR3 has 15 amino acids.

This chain connects TRBV18 to TRBJ2-2; TRBD2 is a possible D gene (5 bases). The germline V gene encodes CDR1 KGHSH and CDR2 LQKENI. The CDR3 has 14 amino acids. V was clipped by 3 bases and J by 5 bases, with 10 bases between them. Here the CDR3 reads CASSPARVTGELFF. The CDR3 DNA sequence: TGTGCCAGCTCACCGGCGAGGGTTACCGGGGAGCTGTTTTTT. The full variable domain, completed using reference TRBV18 and TRBJ2-2, is NAGVMQNPRHLVRRRGQEARLRCSPMKGHSHVYWYRQLPEEGLKFMVYLQKENIIDESGMPKERFSAEFPKEGPSILRIQQVVRGDSAAYFCASSPARVTGELFFGEGSRLTVL.

The chain combines TRBV28 with TRBJ2-7; a possible D gene is TRBD1 (5 bases). V lost 5 bases to trimming and J lost 6 bases, with 17 bases between them. The CDR3 covers 14 residues. Per germline, CDR1 MDHEN and CDR2 SYDVKM. CDR3 DNA sequence: TGTGCCAGCAGTCCCTACTCAGGGATTCCCGAGCAGTACTTC. It is translated as CASSPYSGIPEQYF.

The genes are TRBV6-5 and TRBJ2-2; 13 bases agree with TRBD2. Germline assignment: CDR1 MNHEY and CDR2 SVGAGI. V lost 5 bases, J lost 6 bases, and 3 bases stayed unmatched. The length of the CDR3 is 15 residues. The CDR3 DNA reads TGTGCCAGCAGTGGGACTAGCGGGAAGGCCGGGGAGCTGTTTTTT. Protein product: CASSGTSGKAGELFF.

This chain connects TRBV5-1 to TRBJ2-7; TRBD1 might be the D (6 bases). This CDR3 has 14 residues. V was clipped by 4 bases and J by 2 bases, with 13 bases between them. Germline CDR1 is SGHRS and CDR2 is YFSETQ. The CDR3 is CASSLNGQTYEQYF. In nucleotides, the CDR3 is TGCGCCAGCAGCCTTAACGGACAGACCTACGAGCAGTACTTC.

V is TRBV7-9 and J is TRBJ2-7; D uncertain. Per the germline V gene, CDR1 is SEHNR and CDR2 is FQNEAQ (reference sequence). CDR3 size: 15 residues. V shed 7 bases and J shed 5 bases, with 21 bases lying between them. CDR3 bases: TGTGCCAGCACCACCCACAGCCAGACGACAAACGAGCAGTACTTC. Translated: CASTTHSQTTNEQYF.

CDR3 protein: CASSRVRKQETQYF. CDR3 sequence (DNA): TGTGCCAGCAGTCGGGTTCGCAAACAAGAGACCCAGTACTTC. This chain connects TRBV6-5 to TRBJ2-5; no clear D. Germline V CDR1 and CDR2: MNHEY, SVGAGI. The CDR3 sequence is 14 residues long. The V end lost 5 bases, the J end lost 2 bases, and 12 bases lay between the germline ends.

The chain carries TRBV15 and TRBJ2-2; a possible D gene is TRBD1 (5 bases). V was shortened by 4 bases and J by 0 bases, with 9 bases between the two germline ends. Germline values: CDR1 LNHNV, CDR2 YYDKDF (reference sequence). The CDR3 covers 15 residues. The CDR3 DNA follows: TGTGCCACCAGCACTTTCAGGGCGAACACCGGGGAGCTGTTTTTT. It specifies CATSTFRANTGELFF.

This chain joins TRBV7-8 and TRBJ1-6; no clear D gene. Germline V gene data show CDR1 as SGHVS and CDR2 as FQNEAQ. This CDR3 is built from 17 residues. V was trimmed by 1 base and J by 12 bases, leaving 22 bases between them. This chain's CDR3 is CASSLGGSASRIRPLHF. CDR3 nucleotide sequence: TGTGCCAGCAGCTTAGGTGGCAGCGCCTCTCGAATTCGACCCCTCCACTTT.

The V gene is TRBV5-4, the J gene TRBJ1-1; the D gene is possibly TRBD1 (5 bases). This CDR3 is 14 amino acids long. Per the germline V gene, CDR1 is SGHNT and CDR2 is YYREEE (reference sequence). Trimming cost V 5 bases and J 5 bases, with 16 bases left between them. The CDR3 region is CASSFGASQTEAFF. The CDR3 coding sequence is TGTGCCAGCAGTTTTGGGGCGTCGCAAACTGAAGCTTTCTTT.

This clone was recorded only once. The chain carries TRBV30 and TRBJ1-4, with D perhaps matching TRBD1 (5 bases). CDR3 length: 13 residues. Trimming cost V 4 bases and J 5 bases, with 11 bases left between them. Germline CDR1 reads GTSNPN; CDR2 reads SVGIG (reference sequence). The chain's CDR3 is CAWTPGFNEKLFF. The DNA for the CDR3 is TGTGCCTGGACACCAGGGTTCAATGAAAAACTGTTTTTT.

This clone has just a few counts. The rearrangement links TRBV7-8 to TRBJ2-7; 7 bases are shared with TRBD1. CDR1 SGHVS and CDR2 FQNEAQ come from the germline V gene. The CDR3 consists of 16 residues. V dropped 5 bases and J dropped 2; count of bases not matched to a gene: 12. The CDR3: CASSLPRQGFTYEQYF. The CDR3 nucleotides read TGTGCCAGCAGCCTCCCTCGACAGGGTTTCACCTACGAGCAGTACTTC.